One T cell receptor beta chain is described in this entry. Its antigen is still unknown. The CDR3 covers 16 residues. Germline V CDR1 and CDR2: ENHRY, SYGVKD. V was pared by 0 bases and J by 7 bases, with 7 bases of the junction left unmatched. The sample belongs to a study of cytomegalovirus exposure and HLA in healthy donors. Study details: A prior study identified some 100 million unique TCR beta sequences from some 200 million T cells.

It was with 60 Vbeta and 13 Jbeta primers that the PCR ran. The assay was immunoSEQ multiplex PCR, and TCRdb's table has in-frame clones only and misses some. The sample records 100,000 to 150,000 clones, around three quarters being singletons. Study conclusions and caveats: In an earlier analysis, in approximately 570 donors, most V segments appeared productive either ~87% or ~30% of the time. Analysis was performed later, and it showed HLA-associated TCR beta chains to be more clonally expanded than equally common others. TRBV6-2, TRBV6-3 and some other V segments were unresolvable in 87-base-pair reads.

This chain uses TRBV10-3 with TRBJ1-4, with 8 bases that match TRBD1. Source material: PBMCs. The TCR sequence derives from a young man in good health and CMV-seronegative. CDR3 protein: CAISESIQGASEKLFF. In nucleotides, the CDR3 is TGTGCCATCAGTGAGTCGATTCAGGGGGCAAGTGAAAAACTGTTTTTT.